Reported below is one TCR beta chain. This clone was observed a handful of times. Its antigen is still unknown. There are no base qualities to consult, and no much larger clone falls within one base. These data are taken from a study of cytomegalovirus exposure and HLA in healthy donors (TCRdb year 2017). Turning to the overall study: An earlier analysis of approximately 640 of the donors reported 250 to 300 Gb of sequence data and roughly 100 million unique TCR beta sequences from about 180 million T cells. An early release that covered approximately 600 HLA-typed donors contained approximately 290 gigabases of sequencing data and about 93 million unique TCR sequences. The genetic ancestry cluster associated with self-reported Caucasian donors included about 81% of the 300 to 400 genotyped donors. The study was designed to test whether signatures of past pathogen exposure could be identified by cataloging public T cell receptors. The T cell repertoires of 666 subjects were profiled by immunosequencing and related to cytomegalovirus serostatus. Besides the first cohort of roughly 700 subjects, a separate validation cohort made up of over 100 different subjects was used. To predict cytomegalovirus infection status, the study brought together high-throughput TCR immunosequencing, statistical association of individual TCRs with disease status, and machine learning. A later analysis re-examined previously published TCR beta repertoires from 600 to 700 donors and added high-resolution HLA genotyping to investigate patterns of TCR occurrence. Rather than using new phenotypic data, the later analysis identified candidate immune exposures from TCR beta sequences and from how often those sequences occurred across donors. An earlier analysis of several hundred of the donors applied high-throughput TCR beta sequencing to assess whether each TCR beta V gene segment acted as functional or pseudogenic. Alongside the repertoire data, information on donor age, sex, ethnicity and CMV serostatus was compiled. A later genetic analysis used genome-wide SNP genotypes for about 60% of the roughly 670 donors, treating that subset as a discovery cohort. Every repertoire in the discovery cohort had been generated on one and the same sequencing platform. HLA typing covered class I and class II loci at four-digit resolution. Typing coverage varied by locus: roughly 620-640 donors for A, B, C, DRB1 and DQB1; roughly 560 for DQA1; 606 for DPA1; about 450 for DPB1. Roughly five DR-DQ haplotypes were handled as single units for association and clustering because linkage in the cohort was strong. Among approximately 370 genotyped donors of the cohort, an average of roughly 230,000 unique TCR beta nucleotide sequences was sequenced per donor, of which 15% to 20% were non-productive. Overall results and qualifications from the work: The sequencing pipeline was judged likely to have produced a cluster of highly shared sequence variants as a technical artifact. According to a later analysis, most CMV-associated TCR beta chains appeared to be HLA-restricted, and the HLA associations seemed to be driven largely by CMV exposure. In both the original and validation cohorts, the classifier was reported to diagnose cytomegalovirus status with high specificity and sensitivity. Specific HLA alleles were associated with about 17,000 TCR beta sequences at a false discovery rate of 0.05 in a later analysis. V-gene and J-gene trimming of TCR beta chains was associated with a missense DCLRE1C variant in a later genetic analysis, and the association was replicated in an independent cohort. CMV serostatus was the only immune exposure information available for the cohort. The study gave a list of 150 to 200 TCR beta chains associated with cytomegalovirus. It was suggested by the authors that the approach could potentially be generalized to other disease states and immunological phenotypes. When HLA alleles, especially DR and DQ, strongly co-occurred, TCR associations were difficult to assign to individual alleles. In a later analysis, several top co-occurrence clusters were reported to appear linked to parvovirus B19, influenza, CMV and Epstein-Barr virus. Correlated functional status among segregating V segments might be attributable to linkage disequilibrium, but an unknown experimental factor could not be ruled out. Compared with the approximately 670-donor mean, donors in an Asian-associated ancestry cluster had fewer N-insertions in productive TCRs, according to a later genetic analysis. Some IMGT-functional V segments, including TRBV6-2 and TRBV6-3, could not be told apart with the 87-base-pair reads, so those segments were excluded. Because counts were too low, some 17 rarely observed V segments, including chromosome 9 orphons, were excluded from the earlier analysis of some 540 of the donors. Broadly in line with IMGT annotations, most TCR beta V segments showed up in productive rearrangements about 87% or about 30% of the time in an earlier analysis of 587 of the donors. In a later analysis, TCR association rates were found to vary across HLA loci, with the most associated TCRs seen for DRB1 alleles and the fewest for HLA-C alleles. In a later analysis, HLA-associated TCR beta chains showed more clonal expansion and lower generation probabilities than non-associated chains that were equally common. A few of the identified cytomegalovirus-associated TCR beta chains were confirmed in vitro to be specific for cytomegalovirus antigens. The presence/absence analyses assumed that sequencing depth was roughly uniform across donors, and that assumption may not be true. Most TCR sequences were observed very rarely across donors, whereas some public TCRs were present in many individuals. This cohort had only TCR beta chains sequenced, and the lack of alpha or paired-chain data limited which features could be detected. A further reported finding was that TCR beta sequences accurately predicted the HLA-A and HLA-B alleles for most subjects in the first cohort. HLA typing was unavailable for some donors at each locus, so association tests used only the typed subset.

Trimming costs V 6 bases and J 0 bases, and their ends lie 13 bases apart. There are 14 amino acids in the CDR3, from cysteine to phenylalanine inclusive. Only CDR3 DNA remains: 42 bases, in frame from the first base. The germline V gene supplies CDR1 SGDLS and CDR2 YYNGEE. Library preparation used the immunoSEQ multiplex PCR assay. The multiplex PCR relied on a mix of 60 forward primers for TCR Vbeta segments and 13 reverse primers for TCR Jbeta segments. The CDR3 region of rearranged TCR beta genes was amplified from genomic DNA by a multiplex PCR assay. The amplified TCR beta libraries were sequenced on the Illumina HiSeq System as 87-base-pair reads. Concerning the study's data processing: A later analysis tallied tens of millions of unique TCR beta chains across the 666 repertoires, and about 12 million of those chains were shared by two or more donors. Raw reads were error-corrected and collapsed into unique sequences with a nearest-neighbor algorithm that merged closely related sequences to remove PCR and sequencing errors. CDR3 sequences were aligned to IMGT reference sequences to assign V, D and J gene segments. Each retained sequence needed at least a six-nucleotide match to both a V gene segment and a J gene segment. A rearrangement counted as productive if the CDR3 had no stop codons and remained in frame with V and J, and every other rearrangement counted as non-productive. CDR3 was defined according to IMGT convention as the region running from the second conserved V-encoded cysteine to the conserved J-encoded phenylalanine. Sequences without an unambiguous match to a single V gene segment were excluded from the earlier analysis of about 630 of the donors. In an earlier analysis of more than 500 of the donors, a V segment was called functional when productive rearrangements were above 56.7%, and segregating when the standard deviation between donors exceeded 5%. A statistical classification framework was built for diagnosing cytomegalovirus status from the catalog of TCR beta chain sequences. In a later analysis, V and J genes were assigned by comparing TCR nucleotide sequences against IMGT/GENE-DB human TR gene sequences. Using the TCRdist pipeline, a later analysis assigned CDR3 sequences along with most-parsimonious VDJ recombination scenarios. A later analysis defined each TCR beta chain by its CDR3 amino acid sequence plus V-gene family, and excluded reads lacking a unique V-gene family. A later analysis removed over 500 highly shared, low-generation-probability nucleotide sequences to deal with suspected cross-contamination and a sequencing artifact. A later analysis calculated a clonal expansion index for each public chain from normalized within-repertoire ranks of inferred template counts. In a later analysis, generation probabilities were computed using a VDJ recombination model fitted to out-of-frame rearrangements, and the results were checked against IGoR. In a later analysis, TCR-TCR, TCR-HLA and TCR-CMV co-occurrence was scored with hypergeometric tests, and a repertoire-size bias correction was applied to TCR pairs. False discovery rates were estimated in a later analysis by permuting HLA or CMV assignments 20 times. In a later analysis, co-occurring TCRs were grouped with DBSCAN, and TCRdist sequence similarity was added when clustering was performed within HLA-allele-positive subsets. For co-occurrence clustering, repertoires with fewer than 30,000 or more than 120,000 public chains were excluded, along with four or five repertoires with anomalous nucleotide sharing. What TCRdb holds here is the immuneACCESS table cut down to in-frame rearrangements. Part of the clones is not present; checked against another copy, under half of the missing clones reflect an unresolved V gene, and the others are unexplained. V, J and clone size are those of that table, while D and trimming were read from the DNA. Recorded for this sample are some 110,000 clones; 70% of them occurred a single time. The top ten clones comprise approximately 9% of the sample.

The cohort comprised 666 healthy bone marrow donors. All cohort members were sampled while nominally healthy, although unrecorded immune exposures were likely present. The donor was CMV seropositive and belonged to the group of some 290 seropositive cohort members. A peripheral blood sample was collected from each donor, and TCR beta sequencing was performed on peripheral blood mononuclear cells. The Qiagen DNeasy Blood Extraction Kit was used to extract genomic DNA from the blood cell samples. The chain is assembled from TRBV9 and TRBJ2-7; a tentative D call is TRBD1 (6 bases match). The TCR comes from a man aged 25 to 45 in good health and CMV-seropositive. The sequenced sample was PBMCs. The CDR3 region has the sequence CASTPTGSSYEQYF. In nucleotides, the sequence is TGTGCCAGCACCCCGACAGGAAGCTCCTACGAGCAGTACTTC.